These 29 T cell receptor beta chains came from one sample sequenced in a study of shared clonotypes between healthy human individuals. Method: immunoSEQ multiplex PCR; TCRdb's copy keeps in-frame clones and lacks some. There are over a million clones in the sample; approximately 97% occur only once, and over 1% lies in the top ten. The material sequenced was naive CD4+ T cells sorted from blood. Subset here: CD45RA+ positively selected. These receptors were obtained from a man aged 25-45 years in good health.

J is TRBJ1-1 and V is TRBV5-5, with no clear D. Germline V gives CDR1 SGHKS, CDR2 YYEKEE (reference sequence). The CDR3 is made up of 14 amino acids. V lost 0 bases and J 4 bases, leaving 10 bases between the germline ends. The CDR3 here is CASSLVTVTTEAFF. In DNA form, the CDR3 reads TGTGCCAGCAGCTTGGTAACCGTCACCACTGAAGCTTTCTTT.

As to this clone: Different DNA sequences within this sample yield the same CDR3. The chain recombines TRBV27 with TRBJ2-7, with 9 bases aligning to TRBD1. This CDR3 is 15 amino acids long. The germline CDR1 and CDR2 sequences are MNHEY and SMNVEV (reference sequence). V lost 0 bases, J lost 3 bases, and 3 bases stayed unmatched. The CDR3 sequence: CASSLSGTGLYEQYF. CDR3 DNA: TGTGCCAGCAGTTTATCTGGGACAGGGCTCTACGAGCAGTACTTC.

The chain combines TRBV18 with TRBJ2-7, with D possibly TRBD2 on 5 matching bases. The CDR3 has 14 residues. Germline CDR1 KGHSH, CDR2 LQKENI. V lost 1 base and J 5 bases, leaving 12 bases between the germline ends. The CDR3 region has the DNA TGTGCCAGCTCACCACTGGTGGAGCGGAACGAGCAGTACTTC. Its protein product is CASSPLVERNEQYF.

CDR3 loop: CASSNSGSLYEQYF. In nucleotides, the CDR3 is TGTGCCAGCAGCAACAGCGGGTCCCTCTACGAGCAGTACTTC. The chain carries TRBV7-9 and TRBJ2-7; D perhaps matches TRBD2 (6 bases). The V end was cut by 5 bases, the J end by 3 bases, with 14 bases between. In germline, CDR1 is SEHNR, CDR2 FQNEAQ (reference sequence). This CDR3 region has 14 residues.

The CDR3 sequence is CASSLELGRLPYEQYF. In DNA form, the CDR3 reads TGTGCCAGCAGCTTGGAATTGGGGCGGCTGCCCTACGAGCAGTACTTC. V and J are TRBV5-5 and TRBJ2-7, with a weak D call TRBD1 (5 bases). The V and J ends lost 0 bases and 2 bases respectively, with 15 bases between them. CDR1 is SGHKS, CDR2 YYEKEE, per germline (reference sequence). This CDR3 contains 16 residues.

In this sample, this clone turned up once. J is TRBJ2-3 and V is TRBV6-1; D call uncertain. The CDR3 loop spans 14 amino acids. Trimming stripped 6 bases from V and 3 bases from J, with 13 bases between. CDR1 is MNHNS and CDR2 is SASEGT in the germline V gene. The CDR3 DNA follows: TGTGCCAGCAGGAGCCCCCGAGCTACAGATACGCAGTATTTT. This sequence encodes CASRSPRATDTQYF.

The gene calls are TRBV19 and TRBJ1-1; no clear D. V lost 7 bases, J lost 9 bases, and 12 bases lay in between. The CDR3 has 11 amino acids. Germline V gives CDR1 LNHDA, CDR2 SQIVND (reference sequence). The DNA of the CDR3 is TGTGCCAGTATCTTGAGGGCACAAGCTTTCTTT. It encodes CASILRAQAFF. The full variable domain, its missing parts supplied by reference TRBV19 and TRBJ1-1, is DGGITQSPKYLFRKEGQNVTLSCEQNLNHDAMYWYRQDPGQGLRLIYYSQIVNDFQKGDIAEGYSVSREKKESFPLTVTSAQKNPTAFYLCASILRAQAFFGQGTRLTVV.

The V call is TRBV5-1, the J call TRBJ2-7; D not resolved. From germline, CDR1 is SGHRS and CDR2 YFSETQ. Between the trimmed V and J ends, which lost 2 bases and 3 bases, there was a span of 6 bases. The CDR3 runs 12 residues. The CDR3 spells CASSFVGYEQYF. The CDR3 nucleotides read TGCGCCAGCAGCTTCGTAGGCTACGAGCAGTACTTC. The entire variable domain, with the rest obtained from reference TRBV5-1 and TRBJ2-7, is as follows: KAGVTQTPRYLIKTRGQQVTLSCSPISGHRSVSWYQQTPGQGLQFLFEYFSETQRNKGNFPGRFSGRQFSNSRSEMNVSTLELGDSALYLCASSFVGYEQYFGPGTRLTVT.

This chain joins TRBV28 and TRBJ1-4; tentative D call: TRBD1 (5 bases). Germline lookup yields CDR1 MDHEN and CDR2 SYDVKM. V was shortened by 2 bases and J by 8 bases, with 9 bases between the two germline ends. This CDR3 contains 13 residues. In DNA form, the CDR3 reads TGTGCCAGCAGTTTAGGCCGACAGGAAAAACTGTTTTTT. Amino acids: CASSLGRQEKLFF.

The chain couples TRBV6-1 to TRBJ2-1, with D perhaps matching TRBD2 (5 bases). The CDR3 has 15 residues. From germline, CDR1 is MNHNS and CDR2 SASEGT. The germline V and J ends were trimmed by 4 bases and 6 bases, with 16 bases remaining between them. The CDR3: CASSATFLAGNEQFF. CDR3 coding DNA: TGTGCCAGCAGTGCCACGTTTCTAGCCGGCAATGAGCAGTTCTTC.

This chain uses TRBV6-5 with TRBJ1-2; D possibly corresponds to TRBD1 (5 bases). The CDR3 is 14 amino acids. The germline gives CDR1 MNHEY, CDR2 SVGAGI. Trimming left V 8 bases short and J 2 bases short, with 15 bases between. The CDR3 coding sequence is TGTGCCAGCCAAGACAGTGGCCTAAACTATGGCTACACCTTC. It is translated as CASQDSGLNYGYTF.

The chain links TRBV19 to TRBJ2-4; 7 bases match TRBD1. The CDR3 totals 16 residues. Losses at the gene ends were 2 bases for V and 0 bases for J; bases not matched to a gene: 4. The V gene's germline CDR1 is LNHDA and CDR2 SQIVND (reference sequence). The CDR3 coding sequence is TGTGCCAGTAGTATACAGGGGGTTCTAGCCAAAAACATTCAGTACTTC. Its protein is CASSIQGVLAKNIQYF.

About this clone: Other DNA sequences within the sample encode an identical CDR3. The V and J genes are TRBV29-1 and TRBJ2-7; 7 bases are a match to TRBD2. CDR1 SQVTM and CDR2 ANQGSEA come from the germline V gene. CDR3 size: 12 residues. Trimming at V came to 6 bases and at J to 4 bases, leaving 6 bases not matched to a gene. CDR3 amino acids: CSVTGTTYEQYF. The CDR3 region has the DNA TGCAGCGTCACCGGGACTACATACGAGCAGTACTTC.

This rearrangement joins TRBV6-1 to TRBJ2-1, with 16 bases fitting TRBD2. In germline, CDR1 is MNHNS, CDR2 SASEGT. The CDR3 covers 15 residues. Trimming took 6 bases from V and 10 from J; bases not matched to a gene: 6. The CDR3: CASRGTSGRAVEQFF. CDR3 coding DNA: TGTGCCAGCAGGGGGACTAGCGGGAGGGCCGTGGAGCAGTTCTTC.

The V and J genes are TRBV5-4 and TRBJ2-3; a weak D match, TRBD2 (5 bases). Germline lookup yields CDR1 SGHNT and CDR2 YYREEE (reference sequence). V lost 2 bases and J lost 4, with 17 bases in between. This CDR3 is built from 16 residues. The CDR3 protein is CASSFDINRRADTQYF. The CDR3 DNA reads TGTGCCAGCAGCTTCGATATCAATCGGCGGGCAGATACGCAGTATTTT. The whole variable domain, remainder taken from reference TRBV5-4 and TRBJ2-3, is ETGVTQSPTHLIKTRGQQVTLRCSSQSGHNTVSWYQQALGQGPQFIFQYYREEENGRGNFPPRFSGLQFPNYSSELNVNALELDDSALYLCASSFDINRRADTQYFGPGTRLTVL.

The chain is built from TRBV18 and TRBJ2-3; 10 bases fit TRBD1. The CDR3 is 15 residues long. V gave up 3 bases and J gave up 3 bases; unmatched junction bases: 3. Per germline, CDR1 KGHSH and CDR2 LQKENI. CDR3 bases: TGTGCCAGCTCACCCTGGACAGGGGGAACAGATACGCAGTATTTT. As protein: CASSPWTGGTDTQYF.

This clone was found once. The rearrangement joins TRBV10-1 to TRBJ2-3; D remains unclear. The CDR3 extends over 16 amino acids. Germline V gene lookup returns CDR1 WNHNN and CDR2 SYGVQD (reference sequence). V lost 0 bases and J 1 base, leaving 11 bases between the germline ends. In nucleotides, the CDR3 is TGCGCCAGCAGTGAGTCTACAGCTACTGGCACAGATACGCAGTATTTT. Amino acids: CASSESTATGTDTQYF.

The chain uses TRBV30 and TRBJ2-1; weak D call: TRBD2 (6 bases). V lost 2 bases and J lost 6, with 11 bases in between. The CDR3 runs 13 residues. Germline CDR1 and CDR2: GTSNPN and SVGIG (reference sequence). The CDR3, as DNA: TGTGCCTGGAGTATCGGGACTCCCAATGAGCAGTTCTTC. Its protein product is CAWSIGTPNEQFF.

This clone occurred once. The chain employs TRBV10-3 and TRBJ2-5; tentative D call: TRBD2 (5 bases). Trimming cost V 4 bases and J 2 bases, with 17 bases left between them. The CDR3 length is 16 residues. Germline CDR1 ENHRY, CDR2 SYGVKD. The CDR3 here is CAISGGLRVEQETQYF. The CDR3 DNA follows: TGTGCCATCAGTGGAGGGTTGAGGGTAGAACAAGAGACCCAGTACTTC.

The DNA for the CDR3 is TGTGCCAGCAGCGACAACAGGGTAGGGGATACGCAGTATTTT. Translating gives CASSDNRVGDTQYF. The V and J genes are TRBV11-3 and TRBJ2-3, with a possible D match to TRBD1 (6 bases). Trimming shortened V by 5 bases and J by 6 bases, and 15 bases separated the two germline ends. CDR1 and CDR2 (germline): SGHNT, YENEEA. CDR3 size: 14 residues.

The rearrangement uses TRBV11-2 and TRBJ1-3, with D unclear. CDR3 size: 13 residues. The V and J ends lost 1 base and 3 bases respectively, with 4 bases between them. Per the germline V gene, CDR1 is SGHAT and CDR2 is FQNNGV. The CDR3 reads CASSLVRGNTIYF. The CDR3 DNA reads TGTGCCAGCAGCTTAGTCCGTGGAAACACCATATATTTT.

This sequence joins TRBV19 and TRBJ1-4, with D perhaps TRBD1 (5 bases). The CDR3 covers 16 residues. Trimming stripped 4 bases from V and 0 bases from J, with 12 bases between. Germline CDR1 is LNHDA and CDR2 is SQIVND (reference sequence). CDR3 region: CASSNPQGATNEKLFF. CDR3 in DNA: TGTGCCAGTAGTAACCCCCAGGGAGCAACTAATGAAAAACTGTTTTTT.

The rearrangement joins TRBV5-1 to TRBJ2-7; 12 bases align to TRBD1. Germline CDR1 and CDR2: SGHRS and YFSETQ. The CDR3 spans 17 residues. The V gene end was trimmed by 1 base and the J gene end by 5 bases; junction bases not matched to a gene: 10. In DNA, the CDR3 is TGCGCCAGCAGCTTGAGGGGACAGGGGGCGAGAGCGAACGAGCAGTACTTC. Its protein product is CASSLRGQGARANEQYF.

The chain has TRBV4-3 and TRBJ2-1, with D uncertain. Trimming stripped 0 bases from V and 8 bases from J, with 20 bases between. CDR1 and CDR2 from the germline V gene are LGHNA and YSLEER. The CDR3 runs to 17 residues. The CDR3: CASSQDWMAAYTYEQFF. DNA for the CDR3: TGCGCCAGCAGCCAAGATTGGATGGCGGCCTATACCTATGAGCAGTTCTTC.

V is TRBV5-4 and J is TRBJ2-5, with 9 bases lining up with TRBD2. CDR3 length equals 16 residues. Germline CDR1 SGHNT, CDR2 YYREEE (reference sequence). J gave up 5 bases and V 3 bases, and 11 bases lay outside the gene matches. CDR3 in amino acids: CASSWVVAGGVETQYF. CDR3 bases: TGTGCCAGCAGCTGGGTGGTGGCGGGAGGGGTTGAGACCCAGTACTTC. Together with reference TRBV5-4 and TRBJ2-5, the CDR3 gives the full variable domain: ETGVTQSPTHLIKTRGQQVTLRCSSQSGHNTVSWYQQALGQGPQFIFQYYREEENGRGNFPPRFSGLQFPNYSSELNVNALELDDSALYLCASSWVVAGGVETQYFGPGTRLLVL.

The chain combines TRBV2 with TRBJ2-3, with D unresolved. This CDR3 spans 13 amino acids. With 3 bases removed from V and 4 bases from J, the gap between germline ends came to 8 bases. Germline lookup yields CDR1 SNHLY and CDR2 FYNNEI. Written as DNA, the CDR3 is TGTGCCAGCAGTGAGTCGGGTTCAGATACGCAGTATTTT. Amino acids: CASSESGSDTQYF.

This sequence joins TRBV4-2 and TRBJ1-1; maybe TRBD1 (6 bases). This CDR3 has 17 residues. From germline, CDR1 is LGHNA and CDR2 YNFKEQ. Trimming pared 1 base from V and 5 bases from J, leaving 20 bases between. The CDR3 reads CASSQGSGVRTGTEAFF. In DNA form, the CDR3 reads TGTGCCAGCAGCCAAGGATCAGGGGTCAGGACGGGGACTGAAGCTTTCTTT.

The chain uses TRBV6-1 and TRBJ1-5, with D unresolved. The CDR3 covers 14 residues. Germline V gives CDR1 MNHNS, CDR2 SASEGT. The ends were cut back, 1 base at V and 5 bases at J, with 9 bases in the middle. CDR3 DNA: TGTGCCAGCAGTGAAGGAGGGAGGGATCAGCCCCAGCATTTT. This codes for CASSEGGRDQPQHF.

The CDR3 DNA reads as TGTGCCAGCAGTGAGAACACGCAGACATACGAGCAGTACTTC. It specifies CASSENTQTYEQYF. V and J are TRBV25-1 and TRBJ2-7; D gene ambiguous. The CDR3 has 14 residues. V lost 3 bases and J lost 4, with 13 bases in between. Germline CDR1 and CDR2: MGHDK and SYGVNS.